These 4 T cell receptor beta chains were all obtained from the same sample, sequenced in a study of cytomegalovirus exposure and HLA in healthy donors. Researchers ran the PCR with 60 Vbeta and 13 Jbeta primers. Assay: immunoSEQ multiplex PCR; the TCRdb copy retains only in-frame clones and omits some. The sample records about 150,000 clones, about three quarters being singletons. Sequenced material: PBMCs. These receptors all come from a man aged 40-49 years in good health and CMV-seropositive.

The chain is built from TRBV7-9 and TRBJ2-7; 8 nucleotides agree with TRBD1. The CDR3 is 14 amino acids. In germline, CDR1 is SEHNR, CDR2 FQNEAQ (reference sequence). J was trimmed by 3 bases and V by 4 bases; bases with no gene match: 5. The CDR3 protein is CASSSPGQGYEQYF. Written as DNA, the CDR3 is TGTGCCAGCAGCTCCCCCGGACAGGGCTACGAGCAGTACTTC.

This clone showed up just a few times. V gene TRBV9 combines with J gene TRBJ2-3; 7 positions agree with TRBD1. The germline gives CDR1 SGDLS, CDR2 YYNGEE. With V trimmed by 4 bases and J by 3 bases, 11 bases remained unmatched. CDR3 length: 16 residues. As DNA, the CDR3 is TGTGCCAGCAGCACTTTATCAGCAGGGGGTACAGATACGCAGTATTTT. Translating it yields CASSTLSAGGTDTQYF.

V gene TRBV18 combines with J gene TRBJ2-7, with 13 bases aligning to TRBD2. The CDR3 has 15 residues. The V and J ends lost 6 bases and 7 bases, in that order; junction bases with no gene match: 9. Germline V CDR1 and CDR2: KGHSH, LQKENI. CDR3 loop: CASSLGTSGTEEQYF. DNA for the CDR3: TGTGCCAGCTCCCTTGGGACTAGCGGGACGGAGGAGCAGTACTTC. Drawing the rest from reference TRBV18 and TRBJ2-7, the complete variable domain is NAGVMQNPRHLVRRRGQEARLRCSPMKGHSHVYWYRQLPEEGLKFMVYLQKENIIDESGMPKERFSAEFPKEGPSILRIQQVVRGDSAAYFCASSLGTSGTEEQYFGPGTRLTVT.

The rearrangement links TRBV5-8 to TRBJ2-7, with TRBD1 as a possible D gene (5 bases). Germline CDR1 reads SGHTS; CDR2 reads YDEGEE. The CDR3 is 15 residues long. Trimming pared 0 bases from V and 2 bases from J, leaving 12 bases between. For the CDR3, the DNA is TGTGCCAGCAGCTTGGTTGCAGGGTTAACCTACGAGCAGTACTTC. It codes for CASSLVAGLTYEQYF.